What follows is one TCR beta chain and its context. What it binds is not known. These data are taken from a study of cytomegalovirus exposure and HLA in healthy donors. Background on the study: Researchers found that roughly 81% of over 350 genotyped donors fell within the Caucasian-associated ancestry cluster.

General study findings and limits: Productive rates of about 90% or about 30% were seen for most TCR beta V segments in an earlier analysis. CMV serostatus stood as the only immune exposure information on hand. In a later analysis, TCR beta V- and J-gene trimming was associated with a missense DCLRE1C variant.

Germline V gene lookup returns CDR1 SEHNR and CDR2 FQNEAQ (reference sequence). V lost 5 bases, J lost 4 bases, and 4 bases stayed unmatched. CDR3 length: 14 amino acids. PCR employed 60 Vbeta and 13 Jbeta primers. This table comes from immunoSEQ multiplex PCR, and its TCRdb copy is limited to in-frame clones, with some not included. The table shows 100,000 or so clones, with approximately 69% occurring only once. The clonotype was recovered from a man aged 25-45 years in good health and CMV-seronegative. What was sequenced was PBMCs. The gene calls are TRBV7-9 and TRBJ2-3; 9 bases line up with TRBD1. The CDR3 here is CASSVRTGADTQYF. The CDR3 DNA reads as TGTGCCAGCAGCGTTAGGACAGGGGCAGATACGCAGTATTTT.